This paragraph covers one T cell receptor (beta chain) sequence. This record belongs to a study of CD8 T cells in Susac syndrome. RNA was extracted with the RNeasy kit, and a quantity of about 0.45 to 1 ug was reverse transcribed using random hexamers. TCRdb re-called the immunoSEQ multiplex PCR reads with MiXCR, one entry per CDR3 protein. The repertoire has 100,000 to 150,000 distinct CDR3 sequences, 90% to 95% of them found once; the top ten carry under 0.095%. The CDR3 sequence is 16 residues long. With 1 base removed from V and 4 bases from J, the gap between germline ends came to 14 bases. Germline values: CDR1 KGHSH, CDR2 LQKENI.

The chain employs TRBV18 and TRBJ1-3, with D perhaps matching TRBD1 (6 bases). Sequencing used CD4+ T cells from PBMCs. This sequence was found in a human donor in good health. The CDR3 spells CASSPQGETYGNTIYF. The CDR3 DNA reads TGTGCCAGCTCACCACAGGGGGAGACGTACGGAAACACCATATATTTT. Variable domain in full (rest from reference TRBV18 and TRBJ1-3): NAGVMQNPRHLVRRRGQEARLRCSPMKGHSHVYWYRQLPEEGLKFMVYLQKENIIDESGMPKERFSAEFPKEGPSILRIQQVVRGDSAAYFCASSPQGETYGNTIYFGEGSWLTVV.